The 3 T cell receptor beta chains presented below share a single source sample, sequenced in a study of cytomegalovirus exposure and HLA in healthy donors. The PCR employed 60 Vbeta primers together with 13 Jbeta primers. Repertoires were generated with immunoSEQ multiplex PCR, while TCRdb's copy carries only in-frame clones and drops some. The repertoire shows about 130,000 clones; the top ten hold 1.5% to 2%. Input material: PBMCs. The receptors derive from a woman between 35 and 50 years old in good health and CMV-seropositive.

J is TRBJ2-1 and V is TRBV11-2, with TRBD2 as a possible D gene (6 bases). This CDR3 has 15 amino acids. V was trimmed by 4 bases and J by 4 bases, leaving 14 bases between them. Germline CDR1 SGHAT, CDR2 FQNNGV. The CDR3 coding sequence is TGTGCCAGCAGCTCTGAGTTAGCGGTGTACAATGAGCAGTTCTTC. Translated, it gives CASSSELAVYNEQFF.

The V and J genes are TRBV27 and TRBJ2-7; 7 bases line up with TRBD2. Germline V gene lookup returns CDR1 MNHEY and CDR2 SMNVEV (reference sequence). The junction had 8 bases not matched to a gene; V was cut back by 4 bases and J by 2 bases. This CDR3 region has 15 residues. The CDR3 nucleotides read TGTGCCAGCAGTTACCAAGCGGGACCCCCCTACGAGCAGTACTTC. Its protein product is CASSYQAGPPYEQYF.

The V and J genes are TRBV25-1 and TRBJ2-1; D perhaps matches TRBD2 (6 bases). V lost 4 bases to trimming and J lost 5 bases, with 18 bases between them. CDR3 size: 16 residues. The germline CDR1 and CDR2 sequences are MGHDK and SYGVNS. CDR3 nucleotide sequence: TGTGCCAGCAGTGGTCTAGCGAACCCCGCCAACAATGAGCAGTTCTTC. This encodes CASSGLANPANNEQFF. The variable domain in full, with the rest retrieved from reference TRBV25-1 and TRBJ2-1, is EADIYQTPRYLVIGTGKKITLECSQTMGHDKMYWYQQDPGMELHLIHYSYGVNSTEKGDLSSESTVSRIRTEHFPLTLESARPSHTSQYLCASSGLANPANNEQFFGPGTRLTVL.